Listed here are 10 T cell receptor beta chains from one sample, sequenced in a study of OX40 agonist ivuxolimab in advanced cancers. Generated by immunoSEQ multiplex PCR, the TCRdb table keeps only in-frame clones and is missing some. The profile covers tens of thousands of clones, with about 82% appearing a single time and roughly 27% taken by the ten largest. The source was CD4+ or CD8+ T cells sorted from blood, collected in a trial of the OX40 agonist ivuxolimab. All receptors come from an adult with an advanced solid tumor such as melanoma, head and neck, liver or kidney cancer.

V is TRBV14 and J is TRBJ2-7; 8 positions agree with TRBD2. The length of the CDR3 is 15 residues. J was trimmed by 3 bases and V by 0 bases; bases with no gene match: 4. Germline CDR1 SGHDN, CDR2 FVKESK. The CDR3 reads CASSQDLRGGYEQYF. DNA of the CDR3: TGTGCCAGCAGCCAAGATTTACGGGGGGGCTACGAGCAGTACTTC.

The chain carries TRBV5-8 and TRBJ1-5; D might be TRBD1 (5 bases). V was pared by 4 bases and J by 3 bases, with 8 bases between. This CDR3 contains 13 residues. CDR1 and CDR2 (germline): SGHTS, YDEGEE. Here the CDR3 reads CASSATVNQPQHF. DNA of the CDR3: TGTGCCAGCAGCGCGACAGTCAATCAGCCCCAGCATTTT.

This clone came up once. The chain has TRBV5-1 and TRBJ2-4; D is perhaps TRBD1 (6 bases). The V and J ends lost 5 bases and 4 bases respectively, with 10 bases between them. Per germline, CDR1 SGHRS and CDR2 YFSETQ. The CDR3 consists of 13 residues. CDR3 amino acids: CASSPGVKNIQYF. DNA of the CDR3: TGCGCCAGCAGTCCAGGGGTGAAAAACATTCAGTACTTC.

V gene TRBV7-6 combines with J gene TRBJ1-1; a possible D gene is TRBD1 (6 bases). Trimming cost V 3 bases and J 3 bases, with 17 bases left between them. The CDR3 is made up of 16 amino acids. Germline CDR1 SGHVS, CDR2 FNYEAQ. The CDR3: CASSFGPQGRDTEAFF. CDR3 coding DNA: TGTGCCAGCAGCTTCGGACCACAGGGCCGCGACACTGAAGCTTTCTTT.

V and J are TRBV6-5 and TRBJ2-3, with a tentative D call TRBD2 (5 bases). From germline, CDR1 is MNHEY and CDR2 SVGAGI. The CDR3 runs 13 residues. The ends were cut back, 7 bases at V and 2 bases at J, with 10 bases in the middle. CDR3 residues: CASTTSHTDTQYF. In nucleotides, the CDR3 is TGTGCCAGCACCACTAGTCACACAGATACGCAGTATTTT.

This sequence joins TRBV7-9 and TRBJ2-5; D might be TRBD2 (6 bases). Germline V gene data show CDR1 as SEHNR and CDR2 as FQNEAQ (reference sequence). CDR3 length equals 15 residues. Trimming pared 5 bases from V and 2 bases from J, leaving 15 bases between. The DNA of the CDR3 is TGTGCCAGCAGCACCCCTGGGGGGATTCAAGAGACCCAGTACTTC. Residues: CASSTPGGIQETQYF.

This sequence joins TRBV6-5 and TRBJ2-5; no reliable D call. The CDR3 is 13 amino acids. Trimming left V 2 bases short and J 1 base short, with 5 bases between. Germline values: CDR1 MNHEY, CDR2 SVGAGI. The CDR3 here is CASSYRVQETQYF. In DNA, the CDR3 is TGTGCCAGCAGTTACAGGGTCCAAGAGACCCAGTACTTC.

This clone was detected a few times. CDR3 in DNA: TGTGCCAGCAGTTTAAGTGACGGGACTAGCGGGAGAGATACGCAGTATTTT. It codes for CASSLSDGTSGRDTQYF. V gene TRBV28 combines with J gene TRBJ2-3; TRBD2 agrees at 14 bases. The CDR3 is made up of 17 amino acids. Germline assignment: CDR1 MDHEN and CDR2 SYDVKM. Trimming removed 2 bases from V and 5 bases from J; junction bases left unmatched: 6.

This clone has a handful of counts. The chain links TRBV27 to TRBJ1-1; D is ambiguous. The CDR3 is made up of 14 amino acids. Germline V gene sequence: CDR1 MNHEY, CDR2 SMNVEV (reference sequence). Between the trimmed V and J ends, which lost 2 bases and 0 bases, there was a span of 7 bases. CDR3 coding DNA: TGTGCCAGCAGTTTAATTGGGATGAACACTGAAGCTTTCTTT. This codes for CASSLIGMNTEAFF.

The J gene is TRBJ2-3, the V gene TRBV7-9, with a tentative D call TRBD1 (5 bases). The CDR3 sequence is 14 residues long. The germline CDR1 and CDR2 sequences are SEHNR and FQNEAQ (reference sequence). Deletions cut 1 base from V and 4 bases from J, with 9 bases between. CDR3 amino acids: CASSLVQAPDTQYF. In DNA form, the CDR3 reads TGTGCCAGCAGCTTAGTACAGGCCCCAGATACGCAGTATTTT.